Included here is one T cell receptor beta chain sequence, with context. Amplification yielded TCR beta CDR3 regions, with RNA transcripts as the source. A first-round RT-PCR of the TCR CDR3 used the HTBI primer set. TCRdb re-analysed the multiplex PCR reads in MiXCR, keeping a single row per CDR3 protein. The sample shows hundreds of thousands of distinct CDR3 sequences, 35% to 45% of them seen only once. This sample was taken from a study of T cells in Graves' hyperthyroidism and ophthalmopathy. The sample consisted of blood. The source of this sequence is a man aged 18 to 29 with Graves' hyperthyroidism.

The CDR3 loop reads CASSPPQPRSYEQYF. For the CDR3, the DNA is TGTGCCAGCTCACCACCGCAGCCTCGATCCTACGAGCAGTACTTC. V gene TRBV6-1 combines with J gene TRBJ2-7; no clear D. The CDR3 is 15 residues long. In germline, CDR1 is MNHNS, CDR2 SASEGT. V was clipped by 8 bases and J by 1 base, with 18 bases between them.